This TCR beta chain was documented in a study of T cells in Graves' hyperthyroidism and ophthalmopathy. This clonotype showed up just a few times. Amplification yielded TCR beta CDR3 regions, with RNA transcripts as the source. Researchers ran a first-round RT-PCR on the TCR CDR3 using the HTBI primer set. TCRdb re-called the multiplex PCR reads through MiXCR, storing one row per CDR3 protein. The sample lists fewer than 800,000 distinct CDR3 sequences; 15% to 20% were seen once. V lost 1 base, J lost 1 base, and 5 bases lay in between. The CDR3 loop spans 15 amino acids. Germline CDR1 is LNHNV and CDR2 is YYDKDF (reference sequence).

The chain joins TRBV15 to TRBJ2-6; D uncertain. The receptor comes from a man aged 18 to 29 with Graves' hyperthyroidism. Sample: blood. The CDR3 DNA reads TGTGCCACCAGCAGAGGGGGTTCTGGGGCCAACGTCCTGACTTTC. Protein: CATSRGGSGANVLTF.